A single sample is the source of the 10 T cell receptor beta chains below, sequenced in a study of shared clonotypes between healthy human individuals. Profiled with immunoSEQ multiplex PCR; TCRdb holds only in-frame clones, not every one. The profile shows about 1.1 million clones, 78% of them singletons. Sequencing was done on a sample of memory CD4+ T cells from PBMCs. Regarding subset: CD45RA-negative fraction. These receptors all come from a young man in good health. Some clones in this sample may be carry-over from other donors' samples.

The CDR3: CSVTPLVQKGAYTF. CDR3 nucleotides: TGCAGCGTTACACCCTTGGTACAGAAAGGGGCATACACCTTC. The chain is built from TRBV29-1 and TRBJ1-2; TRBD1 is a possible D gene (5 bases). V dropped 5 bases and J dropped 11 bases, with 24 bases sitting between them. CDR3 length: 14 residues. Germline loops: CDR1 SQVTM, CDR2 ANQGSEA.

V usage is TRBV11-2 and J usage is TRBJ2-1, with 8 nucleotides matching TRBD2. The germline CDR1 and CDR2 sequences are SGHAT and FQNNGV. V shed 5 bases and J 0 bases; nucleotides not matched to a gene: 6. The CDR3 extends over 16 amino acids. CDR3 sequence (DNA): TGTGCCAGCAGCCTACTAGCGGCAAGCTCCTACAATGAGCAGTTCTTC. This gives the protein CASSLLAASSYNEQFF. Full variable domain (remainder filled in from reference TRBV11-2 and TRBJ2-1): EAGVAQSPRYKIIEKRQSVAFWCNPISGHATLYWYQQILGQGPKLLIQFQNNGVVDDSQLPKDRFSAERLKGVDSTLKIQPAKLEDSAVYLCASSLLAASSYNEQFFGPGTRLTVL.

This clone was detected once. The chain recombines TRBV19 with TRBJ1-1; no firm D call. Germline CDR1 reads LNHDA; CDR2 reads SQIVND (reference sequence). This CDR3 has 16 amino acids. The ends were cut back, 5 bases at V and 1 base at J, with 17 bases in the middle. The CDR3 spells CASSFLSPPQNTEAFF. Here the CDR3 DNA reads TGTGCCAGTAGTTTTCTCTCCCCCCCGCAGAACACTGAAGCTTTCTTT.

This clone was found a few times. For the CDR3, the DNA is TGTGCCAGCAATTCACTTCCGAACACTGAAGCTTTCTTT. It yields the protein CASNSLPNTEAFF. The chain joins TRBV2 to TRBJ1-1; D is undetermined. Germline CDR1 is SNHLY and CDR2 is FYNNEI. This CDR3 is built from 13 residues. The V end was cut by 7 bases, the J end by 1 base, with 10 bases between.

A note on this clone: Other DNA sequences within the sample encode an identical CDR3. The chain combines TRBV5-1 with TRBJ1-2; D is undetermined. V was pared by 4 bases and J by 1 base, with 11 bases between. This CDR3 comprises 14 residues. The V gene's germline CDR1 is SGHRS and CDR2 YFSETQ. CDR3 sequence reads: CASSLADGNYGYTF. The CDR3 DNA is TGCGCCAGCAGCCTAGCCGACGGTAACTATGGCTACACCTTC.

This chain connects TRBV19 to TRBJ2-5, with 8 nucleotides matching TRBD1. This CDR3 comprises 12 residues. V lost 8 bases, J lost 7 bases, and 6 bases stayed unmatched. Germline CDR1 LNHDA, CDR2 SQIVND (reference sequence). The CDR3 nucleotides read TGTGCCAGTCGGACAGGGATAGGGACCCAGTACTTC. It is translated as CASRTGIGTQYF.

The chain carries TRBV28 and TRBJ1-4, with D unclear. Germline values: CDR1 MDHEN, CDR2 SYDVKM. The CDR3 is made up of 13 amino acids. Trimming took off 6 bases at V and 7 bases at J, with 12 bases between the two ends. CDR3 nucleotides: TGTGCCAGCAGCAGTTTATTTTCTGAAAAACTGTTTTTT. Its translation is CASSSLFSEKLFF.

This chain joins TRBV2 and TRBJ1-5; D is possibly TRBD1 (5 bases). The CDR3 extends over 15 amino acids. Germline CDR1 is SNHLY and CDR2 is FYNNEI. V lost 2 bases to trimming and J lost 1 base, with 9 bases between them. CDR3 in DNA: TGTGCCAGCAGTGAACAGGGCCTGAGCAATCAGCCCCAGCATTTT. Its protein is CASSEQGLSNQPQHF.

The CDR3, as DNA: TGTGCCACCAGCAGAGGGGCGGGGAGGGCAGAGACCCAGTACTTC. The encoded protein is CATSRGAGRAETQYF. The V call is TRBV15, the J call TRBJ2-5; 7 positions match TRBD2. CDR1 is LNHNV and CDR2 is YYDKDF in the germline V gene (reference sequence). Trimming removed 1 base from V and 4 bases from J; junction bases left unmatched: 6. The CDR3 has 15 amino acids. Supplemented by reference TRBV15 and TRBJ2-5, the full variable domain reads DAMVIQNPRYQVTQFGKPVTLSCSQTLNHNVMYWYQQKSSQAPKLLFHYYDKDFNNEADTPDNFQSRRPNTSFCFLDIRSPGLGDTAMYLCATSRGAGRAETQYFGPGTRLLVL.

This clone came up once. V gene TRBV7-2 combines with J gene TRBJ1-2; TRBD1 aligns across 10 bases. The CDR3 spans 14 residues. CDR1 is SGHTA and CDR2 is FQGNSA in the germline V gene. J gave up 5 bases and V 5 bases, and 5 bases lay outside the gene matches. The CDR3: CASSPRTGGYGYTF. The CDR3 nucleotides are TGTGCCAGCAGCCCGCGGACAGGGGGTTATGGCTACACCTTC.